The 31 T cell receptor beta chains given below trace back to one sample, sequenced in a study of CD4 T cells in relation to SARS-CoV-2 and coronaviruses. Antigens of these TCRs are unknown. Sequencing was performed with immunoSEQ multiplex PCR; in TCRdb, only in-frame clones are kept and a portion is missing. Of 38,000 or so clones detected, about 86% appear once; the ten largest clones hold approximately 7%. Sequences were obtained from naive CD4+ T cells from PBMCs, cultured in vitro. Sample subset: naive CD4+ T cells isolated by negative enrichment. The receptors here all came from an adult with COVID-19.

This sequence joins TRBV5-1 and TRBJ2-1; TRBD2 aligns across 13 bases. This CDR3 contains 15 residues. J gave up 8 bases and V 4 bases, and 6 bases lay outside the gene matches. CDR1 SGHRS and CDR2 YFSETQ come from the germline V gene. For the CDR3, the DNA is TGCGCCAGCAGCGTTACTAGCGGGAGGGCGCATGAGCAGTTCTTC. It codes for CASSVTSGRAHEQFF.

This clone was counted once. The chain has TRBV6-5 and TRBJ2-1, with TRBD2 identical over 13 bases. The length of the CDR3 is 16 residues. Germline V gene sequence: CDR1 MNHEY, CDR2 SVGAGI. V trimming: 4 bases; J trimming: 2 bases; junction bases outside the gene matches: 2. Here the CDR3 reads CASSWGLAGTYNEQFF. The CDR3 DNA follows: TGTGCCAGCAGTTGGGGACTAGCGGGGACCTACAATGAGCAGTTCTTC.

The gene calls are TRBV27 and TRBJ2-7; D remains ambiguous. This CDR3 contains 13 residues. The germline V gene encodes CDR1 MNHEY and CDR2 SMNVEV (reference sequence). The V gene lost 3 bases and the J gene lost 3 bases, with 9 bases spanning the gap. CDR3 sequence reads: CASSFSENYEQYF. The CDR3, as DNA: TGTGCCAGCAGTTTCTCAGAGAACTACGAGCAGTACTTC.

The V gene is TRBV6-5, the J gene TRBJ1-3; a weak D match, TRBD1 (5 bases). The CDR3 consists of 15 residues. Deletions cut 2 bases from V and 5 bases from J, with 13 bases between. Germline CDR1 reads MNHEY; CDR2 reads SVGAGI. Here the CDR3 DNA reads TGTGCCAGCAGTTACGGCGGGGGGGGGAGAAACACCATATATTTT. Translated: CASSYGGGGRNTIYF.

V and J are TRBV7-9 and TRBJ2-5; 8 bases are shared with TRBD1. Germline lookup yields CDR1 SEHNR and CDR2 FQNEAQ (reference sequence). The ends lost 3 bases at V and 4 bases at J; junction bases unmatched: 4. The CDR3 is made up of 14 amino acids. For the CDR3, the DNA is TGTGCCAGCAGCTTCCGGACAGGGCGAGAGACCCAGTACTTC. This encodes CASSFRTGRETQYF. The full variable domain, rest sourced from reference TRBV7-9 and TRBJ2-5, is DTGVSQNPRHKITKRGQNVTFRCDPISEHNRLYWYRQTLGQGPEFLTYFQNEAQLEKSRLLSDRFSAERPKGSFSTLEIQRTEQGDSAMYLCASSFRTGRETQYFGPGTRLLVL.

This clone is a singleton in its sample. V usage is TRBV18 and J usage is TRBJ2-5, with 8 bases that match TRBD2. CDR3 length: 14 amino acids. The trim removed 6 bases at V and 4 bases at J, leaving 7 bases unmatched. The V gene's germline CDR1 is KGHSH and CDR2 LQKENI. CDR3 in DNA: TGTGCCAGCTCCCCCGGGGGGGGCCGAGAGACCCAGTACTTC. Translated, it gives CASSPGGGRETQYF.

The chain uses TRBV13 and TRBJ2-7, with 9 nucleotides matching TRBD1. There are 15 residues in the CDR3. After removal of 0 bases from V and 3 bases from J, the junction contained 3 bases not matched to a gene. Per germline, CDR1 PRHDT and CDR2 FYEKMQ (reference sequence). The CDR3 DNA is TGTGCCAGCAGCTTAGGCCGGGACAGGGTCTACGAGCAGTACTTC. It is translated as CASSLGRDRVYEQYF.

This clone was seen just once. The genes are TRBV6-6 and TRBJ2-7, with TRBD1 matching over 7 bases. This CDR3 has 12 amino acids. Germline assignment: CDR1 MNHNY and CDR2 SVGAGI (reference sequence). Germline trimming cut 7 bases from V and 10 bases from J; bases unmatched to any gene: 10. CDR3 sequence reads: CASTDPRQGQYF. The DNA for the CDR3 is TGTGCCAGCACCGATCCGAGACAGGGTCAGTACTTC.

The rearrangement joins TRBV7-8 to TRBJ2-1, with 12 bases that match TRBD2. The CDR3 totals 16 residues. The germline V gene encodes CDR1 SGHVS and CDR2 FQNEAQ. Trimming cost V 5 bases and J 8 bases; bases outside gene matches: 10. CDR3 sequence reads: CASSPWTSGNVDEQFF. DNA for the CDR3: TGTGCCAGCAGCCCGTGGACTAGCGGGAATGTCGATGAGCAGTTCTTC.

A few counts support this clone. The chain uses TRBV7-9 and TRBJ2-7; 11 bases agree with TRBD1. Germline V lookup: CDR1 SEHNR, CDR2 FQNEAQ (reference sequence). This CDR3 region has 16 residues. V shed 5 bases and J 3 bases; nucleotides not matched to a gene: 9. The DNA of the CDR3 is TGTGCCAGCAGCGAGATACCGGGACAGGGGGACTACGAGCAGTACTTC. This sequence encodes CASSEIPGQGDYEQYF. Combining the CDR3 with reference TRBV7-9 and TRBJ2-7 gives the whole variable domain DTGVSQNPRHKITKRGQNVTFRCDPISEHNRLYWYRQTLGQGPEFLTYFQNEAQLEKSRLLSDRFSAERPKGSFSTLEIQRTEQGDSAMYLCASSEIPGQGDYEQYFGPGTRLTVT.

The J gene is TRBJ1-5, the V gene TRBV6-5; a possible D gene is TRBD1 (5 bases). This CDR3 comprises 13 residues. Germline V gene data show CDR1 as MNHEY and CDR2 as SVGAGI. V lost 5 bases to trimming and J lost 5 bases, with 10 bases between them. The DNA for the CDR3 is TGTGCCAGCAGTCGTACAGGTTATCAGCCCCAGCATTTT. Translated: CASSRTGYQPQHF.

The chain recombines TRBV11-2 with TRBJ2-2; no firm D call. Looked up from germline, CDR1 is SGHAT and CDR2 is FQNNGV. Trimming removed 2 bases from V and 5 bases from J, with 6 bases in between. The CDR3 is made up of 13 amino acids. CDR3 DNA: TGTGCCAGCAGCTTAAGGAAAACCGGGGAGCTGTTTTTT. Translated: CASSLRKTGELFF.

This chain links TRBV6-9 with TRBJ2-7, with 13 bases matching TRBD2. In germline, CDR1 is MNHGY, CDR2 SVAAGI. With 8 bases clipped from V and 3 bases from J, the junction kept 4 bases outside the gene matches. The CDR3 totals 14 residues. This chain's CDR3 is CASARLAGGYEQYF. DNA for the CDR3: TGTGCCAGCGCCCGACTAGCGGGAGGCTACGAGCAGTACTTC.

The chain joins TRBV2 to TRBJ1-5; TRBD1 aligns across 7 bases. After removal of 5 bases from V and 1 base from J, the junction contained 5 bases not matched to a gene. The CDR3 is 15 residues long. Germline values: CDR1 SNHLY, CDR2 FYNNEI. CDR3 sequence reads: CASSFEQGSNQPQHF. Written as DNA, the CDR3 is TGTGCCAGCAGTTTCGAACAGGGGAGCAATCAGCCCCAGCATTTT. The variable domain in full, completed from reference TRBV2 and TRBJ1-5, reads EPEVTQTPSHQVTQMGQEVILRCVPISNHLYFYWYRQILGQKVEFLVSFYNNEISEKSEIFDDQFSVERPDGSNFTLKIRSTKLEDSAMYFCASSFEQGSNQPQHFGDGTRLSIL.

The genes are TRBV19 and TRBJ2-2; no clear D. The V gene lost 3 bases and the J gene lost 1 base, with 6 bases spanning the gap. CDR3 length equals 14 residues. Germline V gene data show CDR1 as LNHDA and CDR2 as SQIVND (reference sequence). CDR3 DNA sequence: TGTGCCAGTAGTATTAGACGGAACACCGGGGAGCTGTTTTTT. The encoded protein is CASSIRRNTGELFF. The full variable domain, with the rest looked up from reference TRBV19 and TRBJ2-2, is DGGITQSPKYLFRKEGQNVTLSCEQNLNHDAMYWYRQDPGQGLRLIYYSQIVNDFQKGDIAEGYSVSREKKESFPLTVTSAQKNPTAFYLCASSIRRNTGELFFGEGSRLTVL.

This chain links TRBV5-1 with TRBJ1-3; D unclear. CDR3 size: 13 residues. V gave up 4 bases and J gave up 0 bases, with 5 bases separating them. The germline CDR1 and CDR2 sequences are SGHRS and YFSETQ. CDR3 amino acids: CASSPYSGNTIYF. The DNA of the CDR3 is TGCGCCAGCAGCCCGTACTCTGGAAACACCATATATTTT.

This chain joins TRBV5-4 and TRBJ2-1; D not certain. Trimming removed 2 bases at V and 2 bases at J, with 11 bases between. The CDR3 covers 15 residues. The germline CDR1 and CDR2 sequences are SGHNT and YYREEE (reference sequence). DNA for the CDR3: TGTGCCAGCAGCTTCTCGGTAGTTACCTACAATGAGCAGTTCTTC. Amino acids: CASSFSVVTYNEQFF. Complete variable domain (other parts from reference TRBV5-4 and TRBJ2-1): ETGVTQSPTHLIKTRGQQVTLRCSSQSGHNTVSWYQQALGQGPQFIFQYYREEENGRGNFPPRFSGLQFPNYSSELNVNALELDDSALYLCASSFSVVTYNEQFFGPGTRLTVL.

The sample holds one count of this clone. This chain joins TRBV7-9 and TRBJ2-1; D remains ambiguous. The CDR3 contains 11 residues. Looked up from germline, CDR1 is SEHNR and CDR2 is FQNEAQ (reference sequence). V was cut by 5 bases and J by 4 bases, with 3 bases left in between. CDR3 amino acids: CASSPYNEQFF. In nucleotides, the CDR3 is TGTGCCAGCAGCCCATACAATGAGCAGTTCTTC.

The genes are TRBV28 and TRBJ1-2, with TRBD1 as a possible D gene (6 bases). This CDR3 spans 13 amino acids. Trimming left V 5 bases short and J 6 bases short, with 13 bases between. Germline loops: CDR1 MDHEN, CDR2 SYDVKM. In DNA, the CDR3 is TGTGCCAGCAGTCGGACAACAGGGCATGGCTACACCTTC. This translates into CASSRTTGHGYTF.

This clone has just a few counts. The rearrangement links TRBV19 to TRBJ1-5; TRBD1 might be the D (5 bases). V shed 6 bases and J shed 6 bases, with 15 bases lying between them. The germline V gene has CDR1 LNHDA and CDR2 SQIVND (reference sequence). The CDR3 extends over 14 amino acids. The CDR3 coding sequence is TGTGCCAGTAGGAATATGGGGGTTGGTCAGCCCCAGCATTTT. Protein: CASRNMGVGQPQHF.

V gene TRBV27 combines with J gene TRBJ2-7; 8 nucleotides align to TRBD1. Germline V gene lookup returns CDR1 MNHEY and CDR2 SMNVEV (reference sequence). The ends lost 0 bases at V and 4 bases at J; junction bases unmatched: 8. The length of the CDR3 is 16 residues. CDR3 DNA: TGTGCCAGCAGTTTATCCCAACAGGGGGTCTGGTACGAGCAGTACTTC. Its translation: CASSLSQQGVWYEQYF.

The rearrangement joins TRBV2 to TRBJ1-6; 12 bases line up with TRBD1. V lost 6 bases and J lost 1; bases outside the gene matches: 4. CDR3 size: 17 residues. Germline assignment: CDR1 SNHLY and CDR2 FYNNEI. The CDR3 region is CASRGQGASSYNSPLHF. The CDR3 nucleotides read TGTGCCAGCAGGGGACAGGGGGCGAGTTCCTATAATTCACCCCTCCACTTT.

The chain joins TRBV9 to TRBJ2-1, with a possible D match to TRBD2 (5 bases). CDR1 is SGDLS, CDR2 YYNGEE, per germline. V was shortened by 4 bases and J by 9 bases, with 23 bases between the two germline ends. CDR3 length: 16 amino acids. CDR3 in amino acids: CASSPFAGPSSGEQFF. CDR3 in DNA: TGTGCCAGCAGCCCTTTTGCGGGTCCCTCGTCAGGTGAGCAGTTCTTC.

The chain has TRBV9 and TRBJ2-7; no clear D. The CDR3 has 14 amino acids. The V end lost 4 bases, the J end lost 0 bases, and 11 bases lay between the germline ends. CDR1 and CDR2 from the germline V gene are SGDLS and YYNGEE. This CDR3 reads CASSREVSSYEQYF. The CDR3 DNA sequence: TGTGCCAGCAGCCGCGAGGTCAGCTCCTACGAGCAGTACTTC.

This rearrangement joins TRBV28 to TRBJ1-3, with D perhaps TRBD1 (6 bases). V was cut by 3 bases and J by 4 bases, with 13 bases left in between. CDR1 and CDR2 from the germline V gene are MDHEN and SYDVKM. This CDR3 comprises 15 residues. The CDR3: CASSFSQGVGNTIYF. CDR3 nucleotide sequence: TGTGCCAGCAGTTTTTCACAGGGTGTGGGAAACACCATATATTTT.

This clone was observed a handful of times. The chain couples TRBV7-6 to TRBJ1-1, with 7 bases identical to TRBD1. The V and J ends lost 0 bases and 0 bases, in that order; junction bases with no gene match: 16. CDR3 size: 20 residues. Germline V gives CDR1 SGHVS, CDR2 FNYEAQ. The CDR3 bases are TGTGCCAGCAGCTTAGCAAAAGACAGGGCGACATCCACCTTGAACACTGAAGCTTTCTTT. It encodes CASSLAKDRATSTLNTEAFF.

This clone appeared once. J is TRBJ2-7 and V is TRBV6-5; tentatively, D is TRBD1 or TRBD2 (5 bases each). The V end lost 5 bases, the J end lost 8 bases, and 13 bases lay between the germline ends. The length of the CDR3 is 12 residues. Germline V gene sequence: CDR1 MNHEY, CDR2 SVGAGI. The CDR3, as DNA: TGTGCCAGCAGTAGGGACGGCCTGCAGCAGTACTTC. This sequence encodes CASSRDGLQQYF.

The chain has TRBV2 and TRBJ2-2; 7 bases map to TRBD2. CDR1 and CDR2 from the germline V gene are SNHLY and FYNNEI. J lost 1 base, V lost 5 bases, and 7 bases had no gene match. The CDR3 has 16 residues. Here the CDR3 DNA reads TGTGCCAGCAGTTGGGAGGGAGCGGGGAACACCGGGGAGCTGTTTTTT. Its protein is CASSWEGAGNTGELFF.

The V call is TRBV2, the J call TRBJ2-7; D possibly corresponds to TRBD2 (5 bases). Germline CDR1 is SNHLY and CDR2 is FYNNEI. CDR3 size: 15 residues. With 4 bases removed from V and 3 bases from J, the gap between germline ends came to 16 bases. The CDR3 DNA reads TGTGCCAGCAGTGTGTTTCGGGGTTTCTACTACGAGCAGTACTTC. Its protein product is CASSVFRGFYYEQYF.

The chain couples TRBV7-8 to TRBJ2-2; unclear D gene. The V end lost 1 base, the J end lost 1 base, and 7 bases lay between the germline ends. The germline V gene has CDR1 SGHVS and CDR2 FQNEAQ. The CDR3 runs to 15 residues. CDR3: CASSLGHRNTGELFF. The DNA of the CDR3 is TGTGCCAGCAGCTTAGGCCACCGGAACACCGGGGAGCTGTTTTTT. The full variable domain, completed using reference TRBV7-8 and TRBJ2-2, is GAGVSQSPRYKVAKRGQDVALRCDPISGHVSLFWYQQALGQGPEFLTYFQNEAQLDKSGLPSDRFFAERPEGSVSTLKIQRTQQEDSAVYLCASSLGHRNTGELFFGEGSRLTVL.

This chain's CDR3 is CASSDLDNEQFF. For the CDR3, the DNA is TGTGCCAGCAGTGACTTAGACAATGAGCAGTTCTTC. The chain is built from TRBV2 and TRBJ2-1; D is undetermined. CDR1 is SNHLY and CDR2 is FYNNEI in the germline V gene. Trimming stripped 3 bases from V and 5 bases from J, with 5 bases between. This CDR3 comprises 12 residues.